Shown below are 30 T cell receptor beta chains from a single sample sequenced in a study of T-cell memory formation after mild COVID-19. TCRdb re-called the 5' RACE reads through MiXCR, storing one row per CDR3 protein. Of 350,000 to 450,000 distinct CDR3 sequences in the sample, 20% were seen once. Sample: PBMCs or a T cell subset sorted from them (not recorded which). Source of these receptors: an adult woman who had mild COVID-19 (a few samples of this study predate the infection). Cell type and time point are not known.

A few counts support this clonotype. The V and J genes are TRBV27 and TRBJ1-2; tentatively, D is TRBD1 (6 bases). V was shortened by 10 bases and J by 5 bases, with 11 bases between the two germline ends. The CDR3 sequence is 11 residues long. Looked up from germline, CDR1 is MNHEY and CDR2 is SMNVEV (reference sequence). The CDR3 coding sequence is TGTGCCACGAGGGGGGGGTATGGCTACACCTTC. Protein product: CATRGGYGYTF.

The sample holds a few counts of this clonotype. The chain joins TRBV14 to TRBJ2-7; 9 bases fit TRBD1. The CDR3 loop spans 18 amino acids. The germline gives CDR1 SGHDN, CDR2 FVKESK. Losses at the gene ends were 2 bases for V and 0 bases for J; bases not matched to a gene: 11. The CDR3 DNA follows: TGTGCCAGCAGCCAACCAGCCGGGACAGGGAAAAGCTCCTACGAGCAGTACTTC. Amino acids: CASSQPAGTGKSSYEQYF. The full variable domain, in which reference TRBV14 and TRBJ2-7 provide the parts outside the CDR3, is EAGVTQFPSHSVIEKGQTVTLRCDPISGHDNLYWYRRVMGKEIKFLLHFVKESKQDESGMPNNRFLAERTGGTYSTLKVQPAELEDSGVYFCASSQPAGTGKSSYEQYFGPGTRLTVT.

The rearrangement links TRBV7-7 to TRBJ2-5; 8 positions agree with TRBD1. Germline V CDR1 and CDR2: SSHAT, FNYEAQ (reference sequence). This CDR3 has 15 residues. Trimming took 5 bases from V and 5 from J; bases not matched to a gene: 10. The CDR3 nucleotides are TGTGCCAGCAGCCCTACACAGGGGGTTGGTGAGACCCAGTACTTC. This translates into CASSPTQGVGETQYF. The entire variable domain, with the rest obtained from reference TRBV7-7 and TRBJ2-5, is as follows: GAGVSQSPRYKVTKRGQDVTLRCDPISSHATLYWYQQALGQGPEFLTYFNYEAQPDKSGLPSDRFSAERPEGSISTLTIQRTEQRDSAMYRCASSPTQGVGETQYFGPGTRLLVL.

This clonotype was counted at least ten times. The rearrangement uses TRBV5-1 and TRBJ2-1; 9 positions match TRBD1. Germline V CDR1 and CDR2: SGHRS, YFSETQ. This CDR3 region has 14 residues. V shed 4 bases and J 4 bases; nucleotides not matched to a gene: 3. CDR3 residues: CASSRDRAYNEQFF. The CDR3 nucleotides read TGCGCCAGCAGCCGGGACAGGGCTTACAATGAGCAGTTCTTC.

A few counts support this clonotype. V gene TRBV29-1 combines with J gene TRBJ2-1, with D possibly matching TRBD2 (5 bases). CDR3 size: 12 residues. Per germline, CDR1 SQVTM and CDR2 ANQGSEA. Deletions cut 4 bases from V and 7 bases from J, with 11 bases between. Here the CDR3 DNA reads TGCAGCGTTGTTCTACCGGGGAATGAGCAGTTCTTC. Its protein is CSVVLPGNEQFF.

This chain uses TRBV19 with TRBJ1-5, with a tentative D call TRBD1 (5 bases). CDR1 and CDR2 (germline): LNHDA, SQIVND (reference sequence). The CDR3 extends over 14 amino acids. V was pared by 5 bases and J by 6 bases, with 14 bases between. The CDR3 DNA reads TGTGCCAGTAGTGCGAGCAGGGTTGGTCAGCCCCAGCATTTT. Its translation is CASSASRVGQPQHF.

The rearrangement uses TRBV18 and TRBJ1-2; the D is unclear. Trimming removed 4 bases at V and 3 bases at J, with 9 bases between. The CDR3 consists of 13 residues. Looked up from germline, CDR1 is KGHSH and CDR2 is LQKENI. The CDR3 loop reads CASSRERDYGYTF. In DNA form, the CDR3 reads TGTGCCAGCTCACGCGAGAGAGACTATGGCTACACCTTC.

V usage is TRBV3-1 and J usage is TRBJ2-7; D is possibly TRBD2 (5 bases). CDR3 length: 12 amino acids. V was shortened by 2 bases and J by 4 bases, with 6 bases between the two germline ends. In germline, CDR1 is LGHDT, CDR2 YNNKEL (reference sequence). The CDR3 spells CASSQRGYEQYF. For the CDR3, the DNA is TGTGCCAGCAGCCAACGGGGATACGAGCAGTACTTC.

This clonotype has more than one count but fewer than ten. The rearrangement joins TRBV24-1 to TRBJ2-2, with D maybe TRBD1 (5 bases). This CDR3 has 15 residues. The germline gives CDR1 KGHDR, CDR2 SFDVKD. V shed 7 bases and J shed 1 base, with 12 bases lying between them. DNA for the CDR3: TGTGCCACCAGGGGCGGTACAGGGAACACCGGGGAGCTGTTTTTT. Its protein is CATRGGTGNTGELFF.

The sample holds a few counts of this clonotype. The chain combines TRBV4-2 with TRBJ2-2; TRBD2 matches at 8 bases. Germline CDR1 reads LGHNA; CDR2 reads YNFKEQ. V dropped 7 bases and J dropped 5; count of bases not matched to a gene: 12. The CDR3 is 16 residues long. CDR3 amino acids: CASKNPPGLATGELFF. The DNA for the CDR3 is TGTGCCAGCAAAAATCCCCCAGGACTAGCAACCGGGGAGCTGTTTTTT.

This clonotype was seen more than once but under ten times. The chain couples TRBV15 to TRBJ2-6; D gene ambiguous. The CDR3 covers 15 residues. V lost 0 bases to trimming and J lost 0 bases, with 3 bases between them. Germline-derived CDR1 and CDR2 are LNHNV and YYDKDF (reference sequence). Written as DNA, the CDR3 is TGTGCCACCAGCAGAGACTTCTCTGGGGCCAACGTCCTGACTTTC. Protein product: CATSRDFSGANVLTF.

This clonotype was found a few times. This chain links TRBV30 with TRBJ1-6; D is unresolved. Germline V lookup: CDR1 GTSNPN, CDR2 SVGIG (reference sequence). The CDR3 covers 15 residues. V shed 2 bases and J shed 1 base, with 9 bases lying between them. CDR3: CAWSLRVSYNSPLHF. CDR3 bases: TGTGCCTGGAGTTTGCGGGTATCCTATAATTCACCCCTCCACTTT.

This chain links TRBV7-3 with TRBJ2-3; D gene uncertain. Germline V lookup: CDR1 SGHTA, CDR2 FQGTGA. The germline V and J ends were trimmed by 5 bases and 2 bases, with 11 bases remaining between them. This CDR3 has 14 residues. CDR3 amino acids: CASSPAPHTDTQYF. In DNA, the CDR3 is TGTGCCAGCAGCCCGGCCCCACACACAGATACGCAGTATTTT.

V usage is TRBV5-5 and J usage is TRBJ1-6; a possible D gene is TRBD1 (5 bases). Trimming took 0 bases from V and 11 from J, leaving 12 bases between them. The germline gives CDR1 SGHKS, CDR2 YYEKEE (reference sequence). The CDR3 totals 14 residues. The CDR3 protein is CASSLDTGGAPLHF. CDR3 DNA: TGTGCCAGCAGCTTGGACACAGGTGGGGCACCCCTCCACTTT. The full variable domain, rest sourced from reference TRBV5-5 and TRBJ1-6, is DAGVTQSPTHLIKTRGQQVTLRCSPISGHKSVSWYQQVLGQGPQFIFQYYEKEERGRGNFPDRFSARQFPNYSSELNVNALLLGDSALYLCASSLDTGGAPLHFGNGTRLTVT.

This clonotype was seen more than once but under ten times. The chain employs TRBV10-3 and TRBJ1-1; 8 bases map to TRBD1. The junction had 6 bases not matched to a gene; V was cut back by 0 bases and J by 6 bases. Germline CDR1 is ENHRY and CDR2 is SYGVKD. The CDR3 is made up of 15 amino acids. The CDR3 DNA sequence: TGTGCCATCAGTGAGTCCTGGACAGGGAGGCCTGAAGCTTTCTTT. Translation: CAISESWTGRPEAFF.

This chain joins TRBV5-1 and TRBJ1-3; D remains ambiguous. The germline CDR1 and CDR2 sequences are SGHRS and YFSETQ. The length of the CDR3 is 16 residues. Trimming cost V 0 bases and J 0 bases, with 10 bases left between them. The CDR3 region has the DNA TGCGCCAGCAGCTTGGATAACAGCTACTCTGGAAACACCATATATTTT. This translates into CASSLDNSYSGNTIYF.

There are a few counts of this clonotype. The chain joins TRBV24-1 to TRBJ1-2; TRBD1 is a possible D gene (6 bases). The CDR3 runs to 16 residues. The V gene lost 4 bases and the J gene lost 6 bases, with 20 bases spanning the gap. CDR1 KGHDR and CDR2 SFDVKD come from the germline V gene. The CDR3 loop reads CATSDAPHQGIHGYTF. The CDR3 coding sequence is TGTGCCACCAGTGACGCGCCCCACCAGGGGATTCATGGCTACACCTTC.

The chain couples TRBV12-3 or TRBV12-4 to TRBJ2-2, with a tentative D call TRBD1 (5 bases). CDR3 length: 14 residues. V lost 4 bases and J 7 bases, leaving 13 bases between the germline ends. In nucleotides, the CDR3 is TGTGCCAGCAGTTCTGACAGATCCCTCGGGGAGCTGTTTTTT. Amino acid sequence: CASSSDRSLGELFF.

This clonotype was observed many times. The V gene is TRBV4-1, the J gene TRBJ2-1, with 9 bases aligning to TRBD2. CDR3 size: 17 residues. The germline CDR1 and CDR2 sequences are MGHRA and YSYEKL. Trimming took 4 bases from V and 2 from J; bases not matched to a gene: 9. The DNA for the CDR3 is TGCGCCAGCAGCCCGAGGACTAGCGCCAATACCTACAATGAGCAGTTCTTC. It is translated as CASSPRTSANTYNEQFF.

This clonotype turned up a few times. CDR3 residues: CATSDLRLAGASEQFF. CDR3 nucleotide sequence: TGTGCCACCAGTGATTTAAGGCTAGCGGGAGCATCTGAGCAGTTCTTC. The rearrangement uses TRBV24-1 and TRBJ2-1, with 10 nucleotides matching TRBD2. From germline, CDR1 is KGHDR and CDR2 SFDVKD. The V segment lost 1 base and the J segment 9 bases; nucleotides outside the gene matches: 8. The CDR3 is made up of 16 amino acids.

This clonotype was detected a few times. This chain links TRBV6-5 with TRBJ1-1; maybe TRBD1 (5 bases). CDR1 MNHEY and CDR2 SVGAGI come from the germline V gene. The V end was cut by 7 bases, the J end by 1 base, with 16 bases between. CDR3 length equals 15 residues. CDR3 in DNA: TGTGCCAGCAACAAATGGGGGTTGAAGAACACTGAAGCTTTCTTT. This sequence encodes CASNKWGLKNTEAFF.

The chain is built from TRBV7-8 and TRBJ2-1, with D uncertain. The length of the CDR3 is 13 residues. From germline, CDR1 is SGHVS and CDR2 FQNEAQ. V lost 3 bases, J lost 9 bases, and 12 bases lay in between. The CDR3 coding sequence is TGTGCCAGCAGCTTGACGACCTCTGGTGAGCAGTTCTTC. This gives the protein CASSLTTSGEQFF.

V usage is TRBV9 and J usage is TRBJ2-7; the match to TRBD2 covers 11 bases. The ends lost 0 bases at V and 3 bases at J; junction bases unmatched: 2. The CDR3 extends over 15 amino acids. Germline CDR1 reads SGDLS; CDR2 reads YYNGEE. The CDR3 DNA reads TGTGCCAGCAGCGTAGGACTAGCGGGGATCTACGAGCAGTACTTC. It translates to CASSVGLAGIYEQYF.

The rearrangement links TRBV2 to TRBJ1-5; maybe TRBD1 (5 bases). The CDR3 sequence is 14 residues long. Trimming left V 4 bases short and J 7 bases short, with 14 bases between. Germline CDR1 reads SNHLY; CDR2 reads FYNNEI. CDR3 DNA: TGTGCCAGCAGTGGAGGCAGGGCTCGGCAGCCCCAGCATTTT. The encoded protein is CASSGGRARQPQHF.

This clonotype was seen a few times. The rearrangement uses TRBV4-1 and TRBJ2-3; the match to TRBD1 covers 9 bases. The CDR3 runs to 16 residues. J lost 0 bases, V lost 4 bases, and 5 bases had no gene match. The germline CDR1 and CDR2 sequences are MGHRA and YSYEKL. CDR3: CASSLRTGASTDTQYF. The CDR3 DNA sequence: TGCGCCAGCAGCCTCCGGACAGGGGCAAGCACAGATACGCAGTATTTT.

Ten or more counts support this clonotype. This chain connects TRBV18 to TRBJ1-6, with 8 bases matching TRBD1. The CDR3 consists of 14 residues. V trimming: 4 bases; J trimming: 7 bases; junction bases outside the gene matches: 3. The V gene's germline CDR1 is KGHSH and CDR2 LQKENI. The DNA of the CDR3 is TGTGCCAGCTCACAGGACAGGGAAAATTCACCCCTCCACTTT. It specifies CASSQDRENSPLHF.

This clonotype was picked up a small number of times. The rearrangement uses TRBV6-5 and TRBJ1-1, with 10 bases matching TRBD1. V lost 4 bases to trimming and J lost 0 bases; unmatched junction nucleotides: 8. The germline gives CDR1 MNHEY, CDR2 SVGAGI. The CDR3 contains 17 residues. The CDR3 DNA reads as TGTGCCAGCAGTTCCGACAGGGGGCGAGGGTTGAACACTGAAGCTTTCTTT. It translates to CASSSDRGRGLNTEAFF.

There are a few counts of this clonotype. The chain uses TRBV5-1 and TRBJ1-3; D unresolved. Looked up from germline, CDR1 is SGHRS and CDR2 is YFSETQ. The CDR3 has 17 amino acids. V lost 4 bases and J 0 bases, leaving 17 bases between the germline ends. CDR3 nucleotides: TGCGCCAGCAGCACCGAACCCACGGTCCTCTCTGGAAACACCATATATTTT. It specifies CASSTEPTVLSGNTIYF.

This clonotype has only one observation. The chain is built from TRBV19 and TRBJ1-2; D gene ambiguous. Germline loops: CDR1 LNHDA, CDR2 SQIVND (reference sequence). CDR3 size: 13 residues. V lost 5 bases, J lost 4 bases, and 11 bases lay in between. The CDR3 DNA is TGTGCCAGTAGTTTGGCACCGATCTATGGCTACACCTTC. Its translation is CASSLAPIYGYTF.

This clonotype occurred a few times. The genes are TRBV18 and TRBJ2-1; tentatively, D is TRBD2 (5 bases). The CDR3 loop spans 12 amino acids. The germline V and J ends were trimmed by 3 bases and 9 bases, with 9 bases remaining between them. Germline V gene sequence: CDR1 KGHSH, CDR2 LQKENI. CDR3 region: CASSPGVGEQFF. For the CDR3, the DNA is TGTGCCAGCTCACCCGGGGTTGGTGAGCAGTTCTTC.